This T cell receptor (beta chain) is from a study of blood T cell repertoires in COVID-19. Across the study: T cells, B-cell-depleted T cells, or PBMCs supplied cDNA or gDNA.

This table comes from immunoSEQ multiplex PCR, and its TCRdb copy is limited to in-frame clones, with some not included. The data contain approximately 100,000 clones, roughly nine tenths of them singletons. The ends were cut back, 1 base at V and 6 bases at J, with 14 bases in the middle. CDR1 is SGHVS and CDR2 is FQNEAQ in the germline V gene. CDR3 length equals 15 residues. The origin of this receptor is a man aged 45-65 years with acute or convalescent COVID-19. Sequenced material: peripheral blood. V gene TRBV7-8 combines with J gene TRBJ2-3, with D possibly matching TRBD1 (5 bases). The CDR3 bases are TGTGCCAGCAGCTTAGGTACAGGAAACGGGGATACGCAGTATTTT. It translates to CASSLGTGNGDTQYF.